This TCR beta chain was sequenced in a study of T cell changes during pregnancy in multiple sclerosis. TCRdb keeps only in-frame clones here, not all; method: immunoSEQ multiplex PCR. The repertoire holds roughly 87,000 clones, with roughly nine tenths as singletons. CDR1 and CDR2 from the germline V gene are SGHDT and YYEEEE. This CDR3 spans 17 amino acids. Unmatched junction bases numbered 11, after V lost 5 bases and J lost 2 bases. V usage is TRBV5-6 and J usage is TRBJ2-2, with 8 bases aligning to TRBD2. Specimen: PBMCs, collected in the first trimester of pregnancy. The source of this sequence is a female donor in good health, serving as a control in a pregnancy study. Some clones in this sample may be carry-over from other donors' samples. DNA for the CDR3: TGTGCCAGCAGGTTTGCTACTAGCGGACTCAACACCGGGGAGCTGTTTTTT. Its protein product is CASRFATSGLNTGELFF.